The 20 T cell receptor beta chains listed next were all sequenced from one sample in a study of shared clonotypes between healthy human individuals. Clones were sequenced by immunoSEQ multiplex PCR, and TCRdb holds only the in-frame ones, with some missing. There are more than 600,000 clones in the sample; 90% to 95% occur only once, and approximately 24% lies in the top ten. CD45RO-negative cells were positively selected for CCR7, leaving out terminally differentiated effector memory CD45RA+ cells. Material for sequencing was naive CD8+ T cells sorted from blood. All receptors come from a man younger than 45 in good health.

V gene TRBV29-1 combines with J gene TRBJ2-7; 9 positions match TRBD1. After removal of 6 bases from V and 3 bases from J, the junction contained 6 bases not matched to a gene. Germline CDR1 and CDR2: SQVTM and ANQGSEA. There are 13 residues in the CDR3. CDR3 nucleotide sequence: TGCAGCGTATCCGGGACAGGGAACTACGAGCAGTACTTC. Translated, it gives CSVSGTGNYEQYF.

The J gene is TRBJ2-2, the V gene TRBV4-3; 10 nucleotides match TRBD1. Germline V lookup: CDR1 LGHNA, CDR2 YSLEER. V lost 0 bases and J lost 5; bases outside the gene matches: 9. The CDR3 length is 18 residues. DNA for the CDR3: TGCGCCAGCAGCCAAGATCCCGGGACAGGGGTGGTTACCGGGGAGCTGTTTTTT. Its translation is CASSQDPGTGVVTGELFF.

This sequence joins TRBV29-1 and TRBJ2-5; perhaps TRBD1 as D (6 bases). There are 15 residues in the CDR3. V was trimmed by 0 bases and J by 2 bases, leaving 13 bases between them. Per the germline V gene, CDR1 is SQVTM and CDR2 is ANQGSEA. CDR3 in DNA: TGCAGCGTTGAAGATCTGGGGGCGCCTCAAGAGACCCAGTACTTC. Encoded protein: CSVEDLGAPQETQYF.

The chain couples TRBV4-1 to TRBJ1-5; D ambiguous. This CDR3 region has 16 residues. Trimming took 3 bases from V and 0 from J, leaving 12 bases between them. CDR1 MGHRA and CDR2 YSYEKL come from the germline V gene. The CDR3 is CASSHDGTSSNQPQHF. The CDR3 DNA reads TGCGCCAGCAGCCATGACGGAACCTCTAGCAATCAGCCCCAGCATTTT.

This clone was observed a handful of times. The CDR3 bases are TGCGCCAGCAGTTTTAGAGGGGGGGCACTCTACGAGCAGTACTTC. Translation: CASSFRGGALYEQYF. This rearrangement joins TRBV5-1 to TRBJ2-7, with D possibly matching TRBD2 (7 bases). The germline V gene encodes CDR1 SGHRS and CDR2 YFSETQ. V shed 5 bases and J shed 3 bases, with 18 bases lying between them. The CDR3 contains 15 residues.

Regarding this clone: Other DNA variants within this sample encode the same CDR3. The genes are TRBV7-2 and TRBJ2-7; the D is unclear. The ends were cut back, 5 bases at V and 0 bases at J, with 5 bases in the middle. CDR3 size: 12 residues. Germline CDR1 SGHTA, CDR2 FQGNSA. The CDR3 reads CASSQDSYEQYF. CDR3 nucleotides: TGTGCCAGCAGCCAAGACTCCTACGAGCAGTACTTC.

The V call is TRBV5-5, the J call TRBJ2-1; possibly TRBD2 for D (6 bases). This CDR3 spans 13 amino acids. Trimming stripped 3 bases from V and 7 bases from J, with 11 bases between. Germline V gives CDR1 SGHKS, CDR2 YYEKEE (reference sequence). The DNA for the CDR3 is TGTGCCAGCAGCTGGAGGGACGGTAATGAGCAGTTCTTC. Translating gives CASSWRDGNEQFF.

The rearrangement joins TRBV28 to TRBJ2-5; 8 nucleotides align to TRBD1. In germline, CDR1 is MDHEN, CDR2 SYDVKM. V was pared by 2 bases and J by 4 bases, with 6 bases of the junction left unmatched. The CDR3 contains 15 residues. The CDR3 loop reads CASSLMTGVRETQYF. The CDR3 DNA is TGTGCCAGCAGTTTAATGACAGGGGTTCGAGAGACCCAGTACTTC. Supplemented by reference TRBV28 and TRBJ2-5, the full variable domain reads DVKVTQSSRYLVKRTGEKVFLECVQDMDHENMFWYRQDPGLGLRLIYFSYDVKMKEKGDIPEGYSVSREKKERFSLILESASTNQTSMYLCASSLMTGVRETQYFGPGTRLLVL.

The chain carries TRBV12-5 and TRBJ2-2; possible D gene TRBD2, 5 bases. This CDR3 has 17 amino acids. From germline, CDR1 is LGHNT and CDR2 FRNRAP. V shed 0 bases and J shed 1 base, with 12 bases lying between them. CDR3 sequence: CASGLVLGLKNTGELFF. The DNA of the CDR3 is TGTGCTAGTGGTTTGGTACTAGGGCTGAAGAACACCGGGGAGCTGTTTTTT.

This rearrangement joins TRBV28 to TRBJ2-1, with TRBD1 identical over 10 bases. The germline V gene encodes CDR1 MDHEN and CDR2 SYDVKM. The CDR3 runs to 15 residues. V trimming: 6 bases; J trimming: 6 bases; junction bases outside the gene matches: 8. The chain's CDR3 is CASSPTGTGVNEQFF. Written as DNA, the CDR3 is TGTGCCAGCAGCCCAACCGGGACAGGGGTCAATGAGCAGTTCTTC.

Written as DNA, the CDR3 is TGCGCCAGCAGCCAGCTCATAACTAGCGACTCCTACGAGCAGTACTTC. As protein: CASSQLITSDSYEQYF. The rearrangement joins TRBV4-1 to TRBJ2-7; 7 nucleotides agree with TRBD2. V gave up 3 bases and J gave up 0 bases; unmatched junction bases: 8. Germline assignment: CDR1 MGHRA and CDR2 YSYEKL. The CDR3 is made up of 16 amino acids.

The J gene is TRBJ2-7, the V gene TRBV7-2; the D gene could be TRBD1 or TRBD2 (5 bases each). Trimming took off 5 bases at V and 0 bases at J, with 11 bases between the two ends. This CDR3 is built from 14 residues. Looked up from germline, CDR1 is SGHTA and CDR2 is FQGNSA. As DNA, the CDR3 is TGTGCCAGCAGCCCCCGGGACGTCTCCTACGAGCAGTACTTC. Protein sequence: CASSPRDVSYEQYF. Complete variable domain (other parts from reference TRBV7-2 and TRBJ2-7): GAGVSQSPSNKVTEKGKDVELRCDPISGHTALYWYRQSLGQGLEFLIYFQGNSAPDKSGLPSDRFSAERTGGSVSTLTIQRTQQEDSAVYLCASSPRDVSYEQYFGPGTRLTVT.

This rearrangement joins TRBV4-2 to TRBJ2-1, with D unclear. Trimming took 3 bases from V and 10 from J, leaving 13 bases between them. The CDR3 extends over 13 amino acids. CDR1 is LGHNA, CDR2 YNFKEQ, per germline. CDR3 amino acids: CASSHYNVGEQFF. Written as DNA, the CDR3 is TGTGCCAGCAGCCATTATAACGTAGGGGAGCAGTTCTTC.

The chain recombines TRBV27 with TRBJ2-7; 13 bases align to TRBD2. This CDR3 comprises 16 residues. The V gene's germline CDR1 is MNHEY and CDR2 SMNVEV (reference sequence). Losses at the gene ends were 5 bases for V and 6 bases for J; bases not matched to a gene: 10. The DNA of the CDR3 is TGTGCCAGCAGTGTCCGGACTAGCGGGAGTTCGGGCGAGCAGTACTTC. It encodes CASSVRTSGSSGEQYF.

This rearrangement joins TRBV28 to TRBJ1-5; 10 bases align to TRBD1. With V trimmed by 5 bases and J by 4 bases, 8 bases remained unmatched. The CDR3 has 16 amino acids. CDR1 and CDR2 (germline): MDHEN, SYDVKM. Written as DNA, the CDR3 is TGTGCCAGCAGTGAGACAGGGGGCCTCGGGAATCAGCCCCAGCATTTT. Residues: CASSETGGLGNQPQHF.

CDR3 in amino acids: CASSWRTGESYEQYF. The CDR3 DNA follows: TGCGCCAGCAGCTGGCGGACAGGGGAATCCTACGAGCAGTACTTC. The chain combines TRBV5-1 with TRBJ2-7; 9 positions match TRBD1. Losses at the gene ends were 3 bases for V and 1 base for J; bases not matched to a gene: 5. The length of the CDR3 is 15 residues. The germline CDR1 and CDR2 sequences are SGHRS and YFSETQ.

The genes are TRBV4-1 and TRBJ2-1, with a weak D call TRBD2 (6 bases). Germline CDR1 MGHRA, CDR2 YSYEKL. The CDR3 loop spans 17 amino acids. Trimming removed 1 base at V and 0 bases at J, with 13 bases between. CDR3 nucleotide sequence: TGCGCCAGCAGCCAAGGGGGACTTACCAGCTCCTACAATGAGCAGTTCTTC. This encodes CASSQGGLTSSYNEQFF.

This rearrangement joins TRBV7-8 to TRBJ2-7; D may be TRBD2 (6 bases). The CDR3 totals 16 residues. Germline V gene lookup returns CDR1 SGHVS and CDR2 FQNEAQ. The ends were cut back, 2 bases at V and 2 bases at J, with 16 bases in the middle. The CDR3 protein is CASSLPPLAVAYEQYF. The CDR3 region has the DNA TGTGCCAGCAGCTTACCCCCACTAGCAGTGGCCTACGAGCAGTACTTC. Full variable domain (rest looked up from reference TRBV7-8 and TRBJ2-7): GAGVSQSPRYKVAKRGQDVALRCDPISGHVSLFWYQQALGQGPEFLTYFQNEAQLDKSGLPSDRFFAERPEGSVSTLKIQRTQQEDSAVYLCASSLPPLAVAYEQYFGPGTRLTVT.

This clone occurred once. The rearrangement uses TRBV5-8 and TRBJ1-1, with TRBD1 matching 10 bases. The CDR3 length is 15 residues. Germline loops: CDR1 SGHTS, CDR2 YDEGEE. Trimming took 4 bases from V and 5 from J; bases not matched to a gene: 8. As DNA, the CDR3 is TGTGCCAGCAGCCTGGGACAGGGGATAAGAACTGAAGCTTTCTTT. This encodes CASSLGQGIRTEAFF.

V gene TRBV7-9 combines with J gene TRBJ2-3; D unresolved. CDR3 length equals 13 residues. CDR1 and CDR2 from the germline V gene are SEHNR and FQNEAQ (reference sequence). Trimming stripped 6 bases from V and 1 base from J, with 8 bases between. The CDR3 DNA sequence: TGTGCCAGCAGGGATACTCGCACAGATACGCAGTATTTT. Protein: CASRDTRTDTQYF.